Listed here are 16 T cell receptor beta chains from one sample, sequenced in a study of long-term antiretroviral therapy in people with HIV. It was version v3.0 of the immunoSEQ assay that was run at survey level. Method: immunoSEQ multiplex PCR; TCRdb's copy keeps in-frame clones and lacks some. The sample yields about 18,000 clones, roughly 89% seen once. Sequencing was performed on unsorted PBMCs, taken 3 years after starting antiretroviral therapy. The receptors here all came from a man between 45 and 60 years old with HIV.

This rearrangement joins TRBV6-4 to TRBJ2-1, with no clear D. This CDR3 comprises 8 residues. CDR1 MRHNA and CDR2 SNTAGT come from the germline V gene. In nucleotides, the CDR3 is TGTAGGGTCAATGAGCAGTTCTTC. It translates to CRVNEQFF.

CDR3 loop: CASSWTSGGDEQYF. The DNA of the CDR3 is TGCGCCAGCAGCTGGACTAGCGGGGGGGACGAGCAGTACTTC. The chain employs TRBV5-1 and TRBJ2-7; 15 nucleotides agree with TRBD2. CDR3 length: 14 residues. With V trimmed by 3 bases and J by 5 bases, 0 bases remained unmatched. Germline lookup yields CDR1 SGHRS and CDR2 YFSETQ.

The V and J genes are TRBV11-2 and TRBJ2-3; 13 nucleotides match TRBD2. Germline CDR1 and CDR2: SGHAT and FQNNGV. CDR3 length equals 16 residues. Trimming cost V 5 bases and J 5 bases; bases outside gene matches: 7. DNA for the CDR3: TGTGCCAGCAGCCCACGGACTAGCGGGGGCCAAGATACGCAGTATTTT. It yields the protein CASSPRTSGGQDTQYF.

For the CDR3, the DNA is TGTGCCAGCCAAGGCGAGCGGGGGTACAATGAGCAGTTCTTC. It encodes CASQGERGYNEQFF. The rearrangement joins TRBV6-5 to TRBJ2-1, with TRBD2 matching 8 bases. Per the germline V gene, CDR1 is MNHEY and CDR2 is SVGAGI. This CDR3 is 14 amino acids long. V lost 8 bases, J lost 4 bases, and 7 bases stayed unmatched.

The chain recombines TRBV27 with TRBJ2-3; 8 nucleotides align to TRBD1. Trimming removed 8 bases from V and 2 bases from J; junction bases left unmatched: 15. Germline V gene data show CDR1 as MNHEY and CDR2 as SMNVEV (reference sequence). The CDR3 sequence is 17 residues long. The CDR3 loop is CASADRVRLFSTDTQYF. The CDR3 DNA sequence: TGTGCCAGCGCGGACAGGGTTAGGTTATTTTCCACAGATACGCAGTATTTT.

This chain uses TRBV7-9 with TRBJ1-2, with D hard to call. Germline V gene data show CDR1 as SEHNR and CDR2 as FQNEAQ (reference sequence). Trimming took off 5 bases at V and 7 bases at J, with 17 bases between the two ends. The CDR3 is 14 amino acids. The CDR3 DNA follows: TGTGCCAGCAGCACTCATGGCCAAATTCGTGGCTACACCTTC. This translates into CASSTHGQIRGYTF.

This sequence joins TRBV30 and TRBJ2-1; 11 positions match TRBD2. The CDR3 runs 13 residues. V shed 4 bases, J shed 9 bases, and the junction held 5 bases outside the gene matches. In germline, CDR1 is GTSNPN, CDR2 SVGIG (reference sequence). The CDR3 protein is CAWNSGGAGEQFF. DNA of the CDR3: TGTGCCTGGAATAGCGGGGGGGCCGGTGAGCAGTTCTTC.

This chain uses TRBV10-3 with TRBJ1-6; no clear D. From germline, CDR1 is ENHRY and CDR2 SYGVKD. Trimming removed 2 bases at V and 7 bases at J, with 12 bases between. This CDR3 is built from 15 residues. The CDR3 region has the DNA TGTGCCATCAGTGAGGAGGAGGGTCGGAATTCACCCCTCCACTTT. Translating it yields CAISEEEGRNSPLHF.

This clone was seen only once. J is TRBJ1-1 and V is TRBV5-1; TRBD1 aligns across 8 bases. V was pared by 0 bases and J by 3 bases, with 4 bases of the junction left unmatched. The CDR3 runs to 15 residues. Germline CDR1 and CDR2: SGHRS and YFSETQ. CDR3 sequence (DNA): TGCGCCAGCAGCTTGGATGGACAGGGATACACTGAAGCTTTCTTT. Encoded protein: CASSLDGQGYTEAFF.

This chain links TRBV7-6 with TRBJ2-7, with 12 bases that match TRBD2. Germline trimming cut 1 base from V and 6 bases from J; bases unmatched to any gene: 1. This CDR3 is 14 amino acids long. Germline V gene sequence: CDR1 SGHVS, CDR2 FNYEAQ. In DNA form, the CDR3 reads TGTGCCAGCAGCTTAGGACTAGCGGGGGTCGAGCAGTACTTC. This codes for CASSLGLAGVEQYF.

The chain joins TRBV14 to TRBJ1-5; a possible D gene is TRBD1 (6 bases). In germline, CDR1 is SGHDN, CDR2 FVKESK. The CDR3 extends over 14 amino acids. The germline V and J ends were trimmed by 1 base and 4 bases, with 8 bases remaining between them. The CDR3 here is CASSQVGQNQPQHF. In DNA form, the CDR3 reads TGTGCCAGCAGCCAAGTCGGACAGAATCAGCCCCAGCATTTT.

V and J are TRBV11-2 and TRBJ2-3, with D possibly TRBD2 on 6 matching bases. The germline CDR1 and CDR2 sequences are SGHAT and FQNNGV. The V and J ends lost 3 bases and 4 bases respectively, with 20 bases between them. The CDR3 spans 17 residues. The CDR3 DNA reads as TGTGCCAGCAGCTTTCTGTGGACCGGGAGAGGAGCAGATACGCAGTATTTT. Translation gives CASSFLWTGRGADTQYF.

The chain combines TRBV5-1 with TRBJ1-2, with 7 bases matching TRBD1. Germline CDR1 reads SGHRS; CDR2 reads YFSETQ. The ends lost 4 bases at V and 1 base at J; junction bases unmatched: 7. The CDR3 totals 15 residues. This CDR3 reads CASSVQGNLNYGYTF. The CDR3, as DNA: TGCGCCAGCAGCGTACAGGGGAACCTTAACTATGGCTACACCTTC.

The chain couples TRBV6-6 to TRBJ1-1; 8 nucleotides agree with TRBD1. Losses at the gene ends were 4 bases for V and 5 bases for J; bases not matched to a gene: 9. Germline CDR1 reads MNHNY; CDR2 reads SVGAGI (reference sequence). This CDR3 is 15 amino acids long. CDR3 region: CASSFAGQGGTEAFF. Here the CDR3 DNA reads TGTGCCAGCAGTTTTGCCGGACAGGGAGGGACTGAAGCTTTCTTT.

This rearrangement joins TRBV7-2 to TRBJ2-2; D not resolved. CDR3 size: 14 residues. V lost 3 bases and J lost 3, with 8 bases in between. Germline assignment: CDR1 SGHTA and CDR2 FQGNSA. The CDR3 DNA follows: TGTGCCAGCAGCTTTAACAGAGACACCGGGGAGCTGTTTTTT. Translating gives CASSFNRDTGELFF.

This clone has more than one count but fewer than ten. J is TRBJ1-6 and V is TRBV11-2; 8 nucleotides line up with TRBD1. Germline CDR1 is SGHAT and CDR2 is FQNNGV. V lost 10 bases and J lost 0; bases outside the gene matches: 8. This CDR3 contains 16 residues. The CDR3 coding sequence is TGTGCCACCAAGGACAGGGCTGCCTCCTATAATTCACCCCTCCACTTT. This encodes CATKDRAASYNSPLHF.